Presented here are 15 T cell receptor beta chains from one specimen sequenced in a study of response to subunit inactivated influenza vaccine. TCRdb called the RT-PCR reads again in MiXCR, with one record for every CDR3 protein. The sample has about 570,000 distinct CDR3 sequences, 11% seen once; the top ten hold about 10%. Separately, the same data were catalogued under a study of T cells expressing NK-cell markers. From that study: 5'RACE template switching with UMIs produced the TCR beta cDNA.

The sequencing here drew on PBMCs from blood, taken on the day of vaccination. The receptors were gathered from a man aged 45-60 years who received an inactivated influenza vaccine.

This clonotype was found a few times. The chain is built from TRBV20-1 and TRBJ2-7, with 7 bases identical to TRBD2. V shed 0 bases, J shed 4 bases, and the junction held 12 bases outside the gene matches. This CDR3 is built from 16 residues. CDR1 DFQATT and CDR2 SNEGSKA come from the germline V gene (reference sequence). This CDR3 is CSARDRQRESMYEQYF. The CDR3 region has the DNA TGCAGTGCTAGAGATCGCCAGCGGGAATCTATGTACGAGCAGTACTTC.

This clonotype was found a few times. The CDR3 sequence is CASSQETFSGNTIYF. The CDR3 DNA follows: TGCGCCAGCAGCCAAGAGACGTTCTCTGGAAACACCATATATTTT. The J gene is TRBJ1-3, the V gene TRBV4-3; D unresolved. In germline, CDR1 is LGHNA, CDR2 YSLEER. This CDR3 has 15 amino acids. Trimming took off 0 bases at V and 0 bases at J, with 6 bases between the two ends.

The chain has TRBV5-4 and TRBJ1-2, with D uncertain. Trimming left V 0 bases short and J 1 base short, with 7 bases between. This CDR3 is built from 14 residues. The germline gives CDR1 SGHNT, CDR2 YYREEE (reference sequence). The CDR3: CASSLGRHNYGYTF. CDR3 nucleotides: TGTGCCAGCAGCTTGGGACGACATAACTATGGCTACACCTTC.

V gene TRBV20-1 combines with J gene TRBJ2-3, with 7 bases aligning to TRBD1. The CDR3 spans 15 residues. Germline lookup yields CDR1 DFQATT and CDR2 SNEGSKA (reference sequence). V shed 0 bases, J shed 0 bases, and the junction held 3 bases outside the gene matches. For the CDR3, the DNA is TGCAGTGCTAGAGATGCAGGGGGAAGCACAGATACGCAGTATTTT. Translation gives CSARDAGGSTDTQYF.

The rearrangement links TRBV7-2 to TRBJ1-6, with TRBD1 as a possible D gene (5 bases). In germline, CDR1 is SGHTA, CDR2 FQGNSA. This CDR3 comprises 14 residues. V lost 0 bases to trimming and J lost 9 bases, with 9 bases between them. As DNA, the CDR3 is TGTGCCAGCAGCTTAGCGCGTCAGGGTTCACCCCTCCACTTT. It encodes CASSLARQGSPLHF.

This clonotype turned up a few times. J is TRBJ1-5 and V is TRBV7-4; a possible D gene is TRBD1 (6 bases). The V gene lost 5 bases and the J gene lost 7 bases, with 9 bases spanning the gap. Looked up from germline, CDR1 is SGHVT and CDR2 is SQSDAQ. The length of the CDR3 is 12 residues. CDR3 protein: CASSTGPQPQHF. The CDR3 DNA is TGTGCCAGCAGCACAGGGCCCCAGCCCCAGCATTTT.

A few counts support this clonotype. The CDR3 sequence: CSARDPRGHTDTQYF. Here the CDR3 DNA reads TGCAGTGCTAGAGATCCGCGGGGACACACAGATACGCAGTATTTT. The V and J genes are TRBV20-1 and TRBJ2-3; D tentatively reads TRBD1 or TRBD2 (6 bases each). This CDR3 contains 15 residues. V gave up 0 bases and J gave up 2 bases, with 12 bases separating them. The germline CDR1 and CDR2 sequences are DFQATT and SNEGSKA (reference sequence).

V gene TRBV9 combines with J gene TRBJ2-5, with 10 bases matching TRBD1. V trimming: 0 bases; J trimming: 4 bases; junction bases outside the gene matches: 3. Per the germline V gene, CDR1 is SGDLS and CDR2 is YYNGEE. CDR3 size: 15 residues. CDR3 amino acids: CASSVVWTGGETQYF. CDR3 coding DNA: TGTGCCAGCAGCGTAGTATGGACAGGGGGAGAGACCCAGTACTTC.

This clonotype was seen more than once but under ten times. The J gene is TRBJ2-7, the V gene TRBV7-6; TRBD1 matches at 8 bases. Germline values: CDR1 SGHVS, CDR2 FNYEAQ. Trimming removed 5 bases from V and 1 base from J; junction bases left unmatched: 4. The CDR3 runs 14 residues. The CDR3 reads CASSQTGASYEQYF. The DNA of the CDR3 is TGTGCCAGCAGCCAGACAGGGGCTTCCTACGAGCAGTACTTC.

In this sample, this clonotype turned up a few times. V gene TRBV28 combines with J gene TRBJ1-1; 7 bases line up with TRBD1. Germline V gives CDR1 MDHEN, CDR2 SYDVKM. After removal of 7 bases from V and 4 bases from J, the junction contained 3 bases not matched to a gene. The CDR3 length is 12 residues. CDR3 residues: CASMTGSTEAFF. The CDR3 bases are TGTGCCAGCATGACAGGGAGCACTGAAGCTTTCTTT.

This rearrangement joins TRBV5-5 to TRBJ2-2; D call uncertain. Germline loops: CDR1 SGHKS, CDR2 YYEKEE (reference sequence). The CDR3 consists of 14 residues. V shed 3 bases and J shed 5 bases, with 11 bases lying between them. In nucleotides, the CDR3 is TGTGCCAGCAGCTCCCTATGGGATACCGGGGAGCTGTTTTTT. This translates into CASSSLWDTGELFF.

This clonotype was seen at least ten times. The junction and the germline gene differ at one end; a read error may be behind it. The chain uses TRBV5-1 and TRBJ2-2, with 8 positions matching TRBD1. The CDR3 has 15 amino acids. Germline V gene sequence: CDR1 SGHRS, CDR2 YFSETQ. CDR3 nucleotide sequence: TGTGCCAGCAGTGCCGGGACAGGAAACACCGGGGAGCTGTTTTTT. Encoded protein: CASSAGTGNTGELFF.

This clonotype was counted ten times or more. V and J are TRBV5-1 and TRBJ1-1, with unresolved D. V shed 5 bases and J shed 2 bases, with 16 bases lying between them. The CDR3 extends over 15 amino acids. CDR1 and CDR2 from the germline V gene are SGHRS and YFSETQ. This CDR3 reads CASSFKASVNTEAFF. DNA for the CDR3: TGCGCCAGCAGTTTTAAGGCCTCAGTAAACACTGAAGCTTTCTTT.

Many counts were recorded for this clonotype. V gene TRBV10-1 combines with J gene TRBJ2-1; 8 bases agree with TRBD2. This CDR3 comprises 13 residues. The germline gives CDR1 WNHNN, CDR2 SYGVQD (reference sequence). Trimming cost V 6 bases and J 9 bases; bases outside gene matches: 7. The CDR3 nucleotides are TGCGCCAGCAGCCCGACTAGCGTGGGTGAGCAGTTCTTC. It is translated as CASSPTSVGEQFF.

Only a few counts were recorded for this clonotype. The chain links TRBV5-1 to TRBJ2-2, with TRBD2 matching 11 bases. The junction had 5 bases not matched to a gene; V was cut back by 3 bases and J by 4 bases. Germline V gene lookup returns CDR1 SGHRS and CDR2 YFSETQ. CDR3 length equals 16 residues. The CDR3 region is CASSSTSGRSTGELFF. CDR3 coding DNA: TGCGCCAGCAGCTCCACTAGCGGGAGAAGCACCGGGGAGCTGTTTTTT.